The source of this TCR beta chain is a study of T cells in Graves' hyperthyroidism and ophthalmopathy. This clonotype was seen more than once but under ten times. Germline lookup yields CDR1 SGHRS and CDR2 YFSETQ. Trimming cost V 2 bases and J 3 bases; bases outside gene matches: 12. CDR3 size: 17 residues. RNA transcripts gave rise to amplified TCR beta CDR3 regions. An initial round of RT-PCR targeting the TCR CDR3 relied on the HTBI primer set. TCRdb analysed the multiplex PCR reads with MiXCR anew, one entry per CDR3 protein. The sample shows under 650,000 distinct CDR3 sequences, roughly 17% of them seen only once.

The sequencing input was blood. The chain uses TRBV5-1 and TRBJ2-7; 9 nucleotides match TRBD2. The clonotype comes from a woman under 40 with Graves' hyperthyroidism. The CDR3 bases are TGCGCCAGCAGCTTCGACAGCTCGGGACTAGCAAACTACGAGCAGTACTTC. As protein: CASSFDSSGLANYEQYF.